This T cell receptor (beta chain) was identified during a study of blood T cell repertoires in COVID-19. The assay was immunoSEQ multiplex PCR, and TCRdb's table has in-frame clones only and misses some. The table records some 700,000 clones, more than 80% of them present only once. This sequence originates from a woman aged 18-29 years with acute or convalescent COVID-19. The sequencing sample was made of peripheral blood.

The chain's CDR3 is CASSAWRVNEQFF. CDR3 nucleotides: TGTGCCAGTAGTGCGTGGCGGGTCAATGAGCAGTTCTTC. The gene calls are TRBV19 and TRBJ2-1, with D perhaps matching TRBD2 (5 bases). V was cut by 5 bases and J by 6 bases, with 11 bases left in between. The CDR3 runs to 13 residues. Germline V gives CDR1 LNHDA, CDR2 SQIVND (reference sequence).